A selection of T cell receptor beta chains follows, all from one sample in a study of CD8+ T cells in alopecia areata. Clones were sequenced by immunoSEQ multiplex PCR, and TCRdb holds only the in-frame ones, with some missing. This table holds about 100,000 clones, roughly 84% found once. The sequenced sample was CD8+ T cells sorted from blood, obtained at week 24, from a patient treated with tofacitinib. All receptors derive from a human donor with alopecia areata. CDR3s include the opening cysteine and the closing phenylalanine or tryptophan. The D gene is left open where the match is weak. Not all rows give a size; the values are once, few, many and, for expanded clones, a class.

abundance: .; j_gene: TRBJ2-2; d_gene: .; v_gene: TRBV7-9; CDR3nt: TGTGCCAGCAGCTTAGACCCCGGGGAGCTGTTTTTT; CDR3aa: CASSLDPGELFF
abundance: .; j_gene: TRBJ1-1; d_gene: .; v_gene: TRBV5-4; CDR3nt: TGTGCCAGCAGCTGGGGACTGACTGAAGCTTTCTTT; CDR3aa: CASSWGLTEAFF
abundance: .; j_gene: TRBJ2-7; d_gene: TRBD1; v_gene: TRBV19; CDR3nt: TGTGCCAGTAGTGGAGCCGGGACAGGGGACTACGAGCAGTACTTC; CDR3aa: CASSGAGTGDYEQYF
abundance: few; j_gene: TRBJ2-5; d_gene: .; v_gene: TRBV5-6; CDR3nt: TGTGCCAGCAGCTTGAGTGAGACCCAGTACTTC; CDR3aa: CASSLSETQYF
abundance: .; j_gene: TRBJ2-7; d_gene: .; v_gene: TRBV7-9; CDR3nt: TGTGCCAGCAGCCAACGTGGCTACGAGCAGTACTTC; CDR3aa: CASSQRGYEQYF
abundance: .; j_gene: TRBJ2-7; d_gene: .; v_gene: TRBV10-3; CDR3nt: TGTGCCATCAGTGAGGCCGGCGGTACGTCCTACGAGCAGTACTTC; CDR3aa: CAISEAGGTSYEQYF
abundance: .; j_gene: TRBJ2-1; d_gene: TRBD2; v_gene: TRBV5-4; CDR3nt: TGTGCCAGCAGCTTGGGGGCACTAGCGGAAAATGAGCAGTTCTTC; CDR3aa: CASSLGALAENEQFF
abundance: .; j_gene: TRBJ1-5; d_gene: .; v_gene: TRBV27; CDR3nt: TGTGCCAGCAGTTTAGGACCCTATCAGCCCCAGCATTTT; CDR3aa: CASSLGPYQPQHF
abundance: .; j_gene: TRBJ2-7; d_gene: TRBD2; v_gene: TRBV6-5; CDR3nt: TGTGCCAGCAGTTACACGTCTAGCGGGCCCACCTACGAGCAGTACTTC; CDR3aa: CASSYTSSGPTYEQYF
abundance: .; j_gene: TRBJ2-7; d_gene: .; v_gene: TRBV10-3; CDR3nt: TGTGCCATCAGTCCCGACGGGACCTACGAGCAGTACTTC; CDR3aa: CAISPDGTYEQYF
abundance: once; j_gene: TRBJ2-5; d_gene: .; v_gene: TRBV7-2; CDR3nt: TGTGCCAGCAGCTCCCACCCGGGATTTTGGTTGGAGACCCAGTACTTC; CDR3aa: CASSSHPGFWLETQYF
abundance: few; j_gene: TRBJ1-5; d_gene: .; v_gene: TRBV5-1; CDR3nt: TGCGCCAGCAGCTTGGACAGGGTATTCCAGCCCCAGCATTTT; CDR3aa: CASSLDRVFQPQHF
abundance: .; j_gene: TRBJ2-7; d_gene: .; v_gene: TRBV7-2; CDR3nt: TGTGCCAGCAGCTGGACGGTTAGCGGCGAGCAGTACTTC; CDR3aa: CASSWTVSGEQYF
abundance: .; j_gene: TRBJ2-7; d_gene: .; v_gene: TRBV6-4; CDR3nt: TGTGCCAGCAGTTACTCGTTGGAGGTCCCGACCTACGAGCAGTACTTC; CDR3aa: CASSYSLEVPTYEQYF
abundance: .; j_gene: TRBJ2-7; d_gene: .; v_gene: TRBV21-1; CDR3nt: TGTGCCAGCAGACCGACGAAGGTCGAGCAGTACTTC; CDR3aa: CASRPTKVEQYF
abundance: few; j_gene: TRBJ2-7; d_gene: .; v_gene: TRBV6-6; CDR3nt: TGTGCCAGCAGACTGACCCCTTCTGGGCCCCACGAGCAGTACTTC; CDR3aa: CASRLTPSGPHEQYF
abundance: few; j_gene: TRBJ2-5; d_gene: .; v_gene: TRBV7-6; CDR3nt: TGTGCCAGCAGGAACCTAGCGGAGACCCAGTACTTC; CDR3aa: CASRNLAETQYF
abundance: .; j_gene: TRBJ1-2; d_gene: TRBD1; v_gene: TRBV29-1; CDR3nt: TGCAGCGTTGAAGATCTGGACAGGCAGTATGGCTACACCTTC; CDR3aa: CSVEDLDRQYGYTF
abundance: .; j_gene: TRBJ2-3; d_gene: .; v_gene: TRBV7-8; CDR3nt: TGTGCCAGCAGTTTCGTCCAAGATACGCAGTATTTT; CDR3aa: CASSFVQDTQYF
abundance: .; j_gene: TRBJ1-1; d_gene: TRBD1; v_gene: TRBV4-3; CDR3nt: TGCGCCAGCAGCCTCAACAGGGGTACGAACACTGAAGCTTTCTTT; CDR3aa: CASSLNRGTNTEAFF
abundance: .; j_gene: TRBJ2-5; d_gene: TRBD2; v_gene: TRBV7-9; CDR3nt: TGTGCCAGCAGCTTATGGGGGGGAGAGACCTCCTGGACCCAGTACTTC; CDR3aa: CASSLWGGETSWTQYF
abundance: .; j_gene: TRBJ1-1; d_gene: TRBD1; v_gene: TRBV2; CDR3nt: TGTGCCAGCACCACCGGGACAGAGAGGTTCAACACTGAAGCTTTCTTT; CDR3aa: CASTTGTERFNTEAFF
abundance: .; j_gene: TRBJ2-7; d_gene: TRBD1; v_gene: TRBV7-8; CDR3nt: TGTGCCAGCAGCTTAGATTCCCAGGGGGCGATGATGATTTCCTACGAGCAGTACTTC; CDR3aa: CASSLDSQGAMMISYEQYF
abundance: .; j_gene: TRBJ2-7; d_gene: .; v_gene: TRBV10-3; CDR3nt: TGTGCCATCAGGGCCAGCTCAAGACAGGAACTCTACCACTTC; CDR3aa: CAIRASSRQELYHF
abundance: .; j_gene: TRBJ2-1; d_gene: .; v_gene: TRBV5-6; CDR3nt: TGTGCCAGCACCCTGGTAGGGACTCCGGGGGATGAGCAGTTCTTC; CDR3aa: CASTLVGTPGDEQFF
abundance: .; j_gene: TRBJ1-1; d_gene: .; v_gene: TRBV25-1; CDR3nt: TGTGCCAGCACGAGAGGGGGAGAAGCTTTCTTT; CDR3aa: CASTRGGEAFF
abundance: .; j_gene: TRBJ2-7; d_gene: TRBD1; v_gene: TRBV19; CDR3nt: TGTGCCAGTAGCTCCGGGACAGGATCCTACGAGCAGTACTTC; CDR3aa: CASSSGTGSYEQYF